Presented here are 28 T cell receptor beta chains from one specimen sequenced in a study of human thymus T cells. The data were produced by immunoSEQ multiplex PCR, yet TCRdb's version contains in-frame clones alone and is incomplete. The sample carries about 50,000 clones, around 95% recorded once. The material sequenced was blood. Receptors were obtained from a girl less than two years old with a congenital heart defect but otherwise immunologically healthy.

The genes are TRBV7-9 and TRBJ2-1; tentative D call: TRBD1 (6 bases). This CDR3 is built from 14 residues. Trimming removed 3 bases at V and 6 bases at J, with 12 bases between. Germline CDR1 is SEHNR and CDR2 is FQNEAQ (reference sequence). CDR3 sequence (DNA): TGTGCCAGCAGCTTCAACAGGGCGAGCAATGAGCAGTTCTTC. Translation gives CASSFNRASNEQFF.

The rearrangement uses TRBV27 and TRBJ2-7; the D gene is possibly TRBD2 (5 bases). This CDR3 has 17 residues. V was pared by 1 base and J by 2 bases, with 18 bases between. Looked up from germline, CDR1 is MNHEY and CDR2 is SMNVEV (reference sequence). CDR3 region: CASSLFRSGISPYEQYF. The CDR3 bases are TGTGCCAGCAGTTTATTCCGCTCCGGGATCTCCCCCTACGAGCAGTACTTC.

The chain carries TRBV5-4 and TRBJ2-7, with D possibly matching TRBD2 (6 bases). The CDR3 loop spans 16 amino acids. The germline gives CDR1 SGHNT, CDR2 YYREEE (reference sequence). Deletions cut 4 bases from V and 2 bases from J, with 19 bases between. The CDR3 region has the DNA TGTGCCAGCAGCCCCCGTAGTCAGGGACTCCCCTACGAGCAGTACTTC. Its translation is CASSPRSQGLPYEQYF.

The V call is TRBV19, the J call TRBJ2-5; possibly TRBD2 for D (6 bases). Trimming pared 4 bases from V and 2 bases from J, leaving 11 bases between. This CDR3 is built from 14 residues. CDR1 and CDR2 from the germline V gene are LNHDA and SQIVND (reference sequence). The CDR3 spells CASSRVADQETQYF. DNA of the CDR3: TGTGCCAGTAGTAGGGTAGCGGATCAAGAGACCCAGTACTTC.

This sequence joins TRBV5-5 and TRBJ2-3, with 8 bases fitting TRBD1. J was trimmed by 2 bases and V by 1 base; bases with no gene match: 0. Germline-derived CDR1 and CDR2 are SGHKS and YYEKEE (reference sequence). The CDR3 is 14 amino acids. Here the CDR3 reads CASSLQGATDTQYF. DNA for the CDR3: TGTGCCAGCAGCTTGCAGGGGGCCACAGATACGCAGTATTTT.

V and J are TRBV19 and TRBJ2-1; D is uncertain. Germline loops: CDR1 LNHDA, CDR2 SQIVND (reference sequence). CDR3 length: 16 residues. Trimming pared 1 base from V and 8 bases from J, leaving 18 bases between. As DNA, the CDR3 is TGTGCCAGTAGTATAGGGGCGGCAAGCTCGGGCTATGAGCAGTTCTTC. Translating it yields CASSIGAASSGYEQFF.

This clone was counted a single time. J is TRBJ2-3 and V is TRBV5-1; D may be TRBD1 (5 bases). The CDR3 loop spans 18 amino acids. V lost 4 bases and J lost 0, with 21 bases in between. Germline-derived CDR1 and CDR2 are SGHRS and YFSETQ. In DNA form, the CDR3 reads TGCGCCAGCAGCAGTTGGACCCCAGGGCCAACTAGCACAGATACGCAGTATTTT. This encodes CASSSWTPGPTSTDTQYF.

The CDR3 is CASRSGAGGPLNTGELFF. CDR3 nucleotides: TGTGCCAGCAGGTCGGGAGCGGGAGGGCCTCTTAACACCGGGGAGCTGTTTTTT. The chain joins TRBV11-2 to TRBJ2-2, with 10 bases lining up with TRBD2. Per germline, CDR1 SGHAT and CDR2 FQNNGV. The CDR3 runs to 18 residues. V dropped 6 bases and J dropped 2; count of bases not matched to a gene: 12. Drawing the rest from reference TRBV11-2 and TRBJ2-2, the complete variable domain is EAGVAQSPRYKIIEKRQSVAFWCNPISGHATLYWYQQILGQGPKLLIQFQNNGVVDDSQLPKDRFSAERLKGVDSTLKIQPAKLEDSAVYLCASRSGAGGPLNTGELFFGEGSRLTVL.

The chain has TRBV5-1 and TRBJ2-3; D is unresolved. The CDR3 totals 12 residues. The germline V gene encodes CDR1 SGHRS and CDR2 YFSETQ. Trimming removed 2 bases at V and 6 bases at J, with 7 bases between. The CDR3 bases are TGCGCCAGCAGCTTAACTGGGGATACGCAGTATTTT. Translated, it gives CASSLTGDTQYF. The full variable domain, completed using reference TRBV5-1 and TRBJ2-3, is KAGVTQTPRYLIKTRGQQVTLSCSPISGHRSVSWYQQTPGQGLQFLFEYFSETQRNKGNFPGRFSGRQFSNSRSEMNVSTLELGDSALYLCASSLTGDTQYFGPGTRLTVL.

The V and J genes are TRBV7-2 and TRBJ2-7, with D unclear. The CDR3 has 13 residues. V gave up 5 bases and J gave up 2 bases, with 10 bases separating them. Looked up from germline, CDR1 is SGHTA and CDR2 is FQGNSA. DNA of the CDR3: TGTGCCAGCAGCCTTCGTCACCCCTACGAGCAGTACTTC. Translated: CASSLRHPYEQYF.

The chain carries TRBV19 and TRBJ2-5; no firm D call. V was cut by 1 base and J by 5 bases, with 14 bases left in between. The CDR3 has 15 residues. CDR1 is LNHDA, CDR2 SQIVND, per germline (reference sequence). For the CDR3, the DNA is TGTGCCAGTAGTATAGTACCCTCTGGTTCGGAGACCCAGTACTTC. This sequence encodes CASSIVPSGSETQYF.

V and J are TRBV6-1 and TRBJ2-2; TRBD2 agrees at 8 bases. There are 14 residues in the CDR3. The ends lost 11 bases at V and 7 bases at J; junction bases unmatched: 12. Germline V gives CDR1 MNHNS, CDR2 SASEGT. The CDR3 DNA reads TGTGCCGGTCAGTGGGCGGGAGGAATCGGGGAGCTGTTTTTT. Protein product: CAGQWAGGIGELFF.

In this sample, this clone turned up a few times. V usage is TRBV28 and J usage is TRBJ2-7; the match to TRBD2 covers 7 bases. V dropped 7 bases and J dropped 2; count of bases not matched to a gene: 5. Per germline, CDR1 MDHEN and CDR2 SYDVKM. This CDR3 is built from 13 residues. DNA for the CDR3: TGTGCCAGCATTGGGACTACTACCTACGAGCAGTACTTC. It encodes CASIGTTTYEQYF.

The V call is TRBV6-5, the J call TRBJ1-2; the match to TRBD1 covers 7 bases. From germline, CDR1 is MNHEY and CDR2 SVGAGI. This CDR3 is 14 amino acids long. The trim removed 5 bases at V and 8 bases at J, leaving 11 bases unmatched. CDR3 in DNA: TGTGCCAGCAGTCAAATTAACAGGGGTGGCGGCTACACCTTC. The encoded protein is CASSQINRGGGYTF.

The J gene is TRBJ2-1, the V gene TRBV9, with TRBD2 matching over 9 bases. This CDR3 spans 17 amino acids. Germline CDR1 is SGDLS and CDR2 is YYNGEE. The trim removed 0 bases at V and 6 bases at J, leaving 10 bases unmatched. The CDR3 region is CASSVVGLAGRSNEQFF. The CDR3 bases are TGTGCCAGCAGCGTAGTGGGGCTAGCGGGAAGGTCCAATGAGCAGTTCTTC.

This chain connects TRBV27 to TRBJ2-7; D possibly corresponds to TRBD1 (6 bases). The germline V and J ends were trimmed by 7 bases and 5 bases, with 9 bases remaining between them. This CDR3 comprises 11 residues. The germline V gene encodes CDR1 MNHEY and CDR2 SMNVEV (reference sequence). The DNA for the CDR3 is TGTGCCAGCACCCACAGGGACGAGCAGTACTTC. Translated, it gives CASTHRDEQYF.

V and J are TRBV6-6 and TRBJ1-5, with D tentatively TRBD1 (5 bases). The length of the CDR3 is 13 residues. In germline, CDR1 is MNHNY, CDR2 SVGAGI (reference sequence). Trimming removed 6 bases from V and 5 bases from J, with 11 bases in between. The CDR3 DNA reads as TGTGCCAGCAGCGACAGAGGGGATCAGCCCCAGCATTTT. As protein: CASSDRGDQPQHF.

V usage is TRBV9 and J usage is TRBJ1-2; perhaps TRBD1 as D (6 bases). V shed 0 bases and J shed 6 bases, with 12 bases lying between them. CDR3 length: 14 amino acids. The germline V gene has CDR1 SGDLS and CDR2 YYNGEE. The chain's CDR3 is CASSVVTGLNGYTF. The CDR3 DNA follows: TGTGCCAGCAGCGTAGTAACAGGGTTGAATGGCTACACCTTC.

This clone occurred once. The rearrangement joins TRBV5-8 to TRBJ2-3; 15 nucleotides agree with TRBD2. Germline V CDR1 and CDR2: SGHTS, YDEGEE. The V and J ends lost 4 bases and 4 bases, in that order; junction bases with no gene match: 13. The CDR3 consists of 19 residues. CDR3 DNA: TGTGCCAGCAGCCCCGGACTAGCGGGAGGGCCGGGAGTTTCAGATACGCAGTATTTT. This encodes CASSPGLAGGPGVSDTQYF.

This chain joins TRBV5-4 and TRBJ2-3; D is unresolved. Between the trimmed V and J ends, which lost 7 bases and 5 bases, there was a span of 11 bases. The germline V gene encodes CDR1 SGHNT and CDR2 YYREEE (reference sequence). The CDR3 is made up of 12 amino acids. The DNA of the CDR3 is TGTGCCAGCGCCTCGGGTGGAGATACGCAGTATTTT. It codes for CASASGGDTQYF.

The V gene is TRBV29-1, the J gene TRBJ2-5; 7 bases agree with TRBD1. After removal of 2 bases from V and 1 base from J, the junction contained 1 base not matched to a gene. Germline lookup yields CDR1 SQVTM and CDR2 ANQGSEA. This CDR3 contains 13 residues. The CDR3 loop is CSVERGPQETQYF. CDR3 sequence (DNA): TGCAGCGTTGAAAGGGGGCCCCAAGAGACCCAGTACTTC.

This clone came up once. J is TRBJ2-5 and V is TRBV30; the D gene is possibly TRBD1 (5 bases). Germline V gene lookup returns CDR1 GTSNPN and CDR2 SVGIG (reference sequence). Trimming took 4 bases from V and 5 from J, leaving 17 bases between them. There are 14 residues in the CDR3. The CDR3 coding sequence is TGTGCCTGGAATGAGAACAGGCCAACGGAGACCCAGTACTTC. It encodes CAWNENRPTETQYF.

This chain links TRBV28 with TRBJ2-2, with a weak D call TRBD1 (5 bases). The germline gives CDR1 MDHEN, CDR2 SYDVKM. The CDR3 length is 13 residues. V was cut by 6 bases and J by 7 bases, with 12 bases left in between. This CDR3 reads CASSRQLGGELFF. Here the CDR3 DNA reads TGTGCCAGCAGCCGACAGCTCGGCGGGGAGCTGTTTTTT.

The rearrangement joins TRBV5-4 to TRBJ2-2; weak D call: TRBD1 (5 bases). CDR3 length: 15 amino acids. V lost 0 bases, J lost 6 bases, and 12 bases lay in between. The germline CDR1 and CDR2 sequences are SGHNT and YYREEE (reference sequence). The CDR3 nucleotides are TGTGCCAGCAGCTTGGTCGCAGGGTCTCCCGGGGAGCTGTTTTTT. Amino acids: CASSLVAGSPGELFF.

This clone was counted a single time. The rearrangement joins TRBV10-3 to TRBJ2-6; 7 nucleotides line up with TRBD2. V trimming: 7 bases; J trimming: 2 bases; junction bases outside the gene matches: 14. Per the germline V gene, CDR1 is ENHRY and CDR2 is SYGVKD. This CDR3 has 18 amino acids. The chain's CDR3 is CAIKGEAGRAPGANVLTF. The CDR3 DNA sequence: TGTGCCATCAAGGGAGAGGCTGGGAGGGCCCCTGGGGCCAACGTCCTGACTTTC.

This CDR3 reads CASSLLSGTGETQYF. In DNA form, the CDR3 reads TGCGCCAGCAGCCTCCTCAGCGGGACGGGAGAGACCCAGTACTTC. V is TRBV4-1 and J is TRBJ2-5; 7 nucleotides line up with TRBD2. The CDR3 consists of 15 residues. Trimming cost V 4 bases and J 4 bases; bases outside gene matches: 9. CDR1 MGHRA and CDR2 YSYEKL come from the germline V gene.

The chain has TRBV5-1 and TRBJ2-5; TRBD2 is a possible D gene (5 bases). The CDR3 is made up of 15 amino acids. Looked up from germline, CDR1 is SGHRS and CDR2 is YFSETQ. V lost 2 bases, J lost 5 bases, and 16 bases lay in between. CDR3: CASSLVPTGVETQYF. CDR3 coding DNA: TGCGCCAGCAGCTTAGTTCCGACCGGGGTGGAGACCCAGTACTTC.

This clone was counted a single time. The genes are TRBV6-4 and TRBJ1-1; D gene ambiguous. This CDR3 spans 13 amino acids. Germline CDR1 reads MRHNA; CDR2 reads SNTAGT. V was shortened by 6 bases and J by 1 base, with 9 bases between the two germline ends. The CDR3 sequence is CASSREQNTEAFF. The CDR3 DNA is TGTGCCAGCAGCCGAGAACAGAACACTGAAGCTTTCTTT.